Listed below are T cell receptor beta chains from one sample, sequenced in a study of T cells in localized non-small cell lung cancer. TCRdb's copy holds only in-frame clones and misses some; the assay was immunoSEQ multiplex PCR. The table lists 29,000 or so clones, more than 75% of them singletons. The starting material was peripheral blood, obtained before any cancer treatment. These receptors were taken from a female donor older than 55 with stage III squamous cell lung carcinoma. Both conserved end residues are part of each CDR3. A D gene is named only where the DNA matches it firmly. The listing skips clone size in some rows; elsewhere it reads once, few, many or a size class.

CDR3: CASSQDGVGQGVTDTQYF
DNA: TGTGCCAGCAGCCAAGATGGGGTCGGACAGGGGGTCACAGATACGCAGTATTTT
D: TRBD1
size: NA
J: TRBJ2-3
V: TRBV4-2

CDR3: CASSPWGSGGSTDTQYF
DNA: TGTGCCAGCAGCCCCTGGGGTAGCGGAGGGAGCACAGATACGCAGTATTTT
D: NA
size: NA
J: TRBJ2-3
V: TRBV4-2

CDR3: CASSLAAAGGYTF
DNA: TGTGCCAGCAGCTTAGCCGCCGCCGGTGGCTACACCTTC
D: NA
size: NA
J: TRBJ1-2
V: TRBV7-9

CDR3: CASGLAGTYNEQFF
DNA: TGTGCCAGCGGACTAGCGGGAACCTACAATGAGCAGTTCTTC
D: TRBD2
size: NA
J: TRBJ2-1
V: TRBV9

CDR3: CSVGTSGRNFNEQFF
DNA: TGCAGCGTTGGAACTAGCGGACGGAATTTCAATGAGCAGTTCTTC
D: TRBD2
size: few
J: TRBJ2-1
V: TRBV29-1

CDR3: CASNPQGARGYTF
DNA: TGTGCCAGTAACCCACAGGGGGCGAGGGGCTACACCTTC
D: TRBD1
size: NA
J: TRBJ1-2
V: TRBV19

CDR3: CASSYRTEEKLFF
DNA: TGTGCCAGCAGTTACCGGACGGAGGAAAAACTGTTTTTT
D: NA
size: NA
J: TRBJ1-4
V: TRBV6-6

CDR3: CSSYGSYNEQFF
DNA: TGCAGTAGTTATGGTTCCTACAATGAGCAGTTCTTC
D: NA
size: NA
J: TRBJ2-1
V: TRBV29-1

CDR3: CASRPDRNTEAFF
DNA: TGTGCCAGCAGGCCCGACAGGAACACTGAAGCTTTCTTT
D: NA
size: NA
J: TRBJ1-1
V: TRBV6-5

CDR3: CASSLTNTEAFF
DNA: TGTGCCAGCAGCCTAACGAACACTGAAGCTTTCTTT
D: NA
size: NA
J: TRBJ1-1
V: TRBV11-2

CDR3: CASSARGQSEQFF
DNA: TGTGCCAGCAGCGCTAGGGGTCAGAGTGAGCAGTTCTTC
D: NA
size: NA
J: TRBJ2-1
V: TRBV9

CDR3: CAISDTPGQETQYF
DNA: TGTGCCATCAGTGACACCCCGGGGCAAGAGACCCAGTACTTC
D: NA
size: NA
J: TRBJ2-5
V: TRBV10-3

CDR3: CASSMGGAPTQQYF
DNA: TGCGCCAGCAGTATGGGAGGGGCCCCTACGCAGCAGTACTTC
D: TRBD2
size: NA
J: TRBJ2-7
V: TRBV5-1

CDR3: CASSYRDSHEQFF
DNA: TGTGCCAGCAGTTACCGGGACAGCCATGAGCAGTTCTTC
D: TRBD1
size: NA
J: TRBJ2-1
V: TRBV6-5

CDR3: CASSFDRGYTGELFF
DNA: TGTGCCAGCAGCTTTGACAGGGGCTACACCGGGGAGCTGTTTTTT
D: TRBD1
size: NA
J: TRBJ2-2
V: TRBV11-1

CDR3: CASRSGPTSGGAWKTQYF
DNA: TGTGCCAGCAGGAGCGGTCCGACTAGCGGGGGGGCCTGGAAGACCCAGTACTTC
D: TRBD2
size: NA
J: TRBJ2-5
V: TRBV9

CDR3: CASSLNLNEQFF
DNA: TGTGCCAGCAGCTTAAACCTCAATGAGCAGTTCTTC
D: NA
size: once
J: TRBJ2-1
V: TRBV7-9

CDR3: CASSDYRNQPQHF
DNA: TGCGCCAGCAGTGATTACCGTAATCAGCCCCAGCATTTT
D: NA
size: NA
J: TRBJ1-5
V: TRBV10-2

CDR3: CASSVAGGVYDEQFF
DNA: TGTGCCAGCAGCGTAGCAGGGGGGGTGTACGATGAGCAGTTCTTC
D: NA
size: NA
J: TRBJ2-1
V: TRBV9

CDR3: CASMPYRGNYGYTF
DNA: TGTGCCAGTATGCCGTACAGGGGGAACTATGGCTACACCTTC
D: TRBD1
size: NA
J: TRBJ1-2
V: TRBV19

CDR3: CSVEGGTGITDTQYF
DNA: TGCAGCGTTGAAGGAGGGACAGGGATTACAGATACGCAGTATTTT
D: TRBD1
size: NA
J: TRBJ2-3
V: TRBV29-1

CDR3: CASSEDRDRGLSPLHF
DNA: TGTGCCAGCAGTGAAGACCGGGACAGGGGGCTATCACCCCTCCACTTT
D: TRBD1
size: few
J: TRBJ1-6
V: TRBV6-1

CDR3: CASRTGEVAGELFF
DNA: TGTGCCAGCAGGACGGGGGAGGTGGCCGGGGAGCTGTTTTTT
D: NA
size: NA
J: TRBJ2-2
V: TRBV7-9

CDR3: CASSLWNPDSTYEQYF
DNA: TGTGCCAGCAGCTTATGGAATCCGGACAGTACCTACGAGCAGTACTTC
D: NA
size: NA
J: TRBJ2-7
V: TRBV11-2

CDR3: CASSPLRDSWAETYPGELFF
DNA: TGTGCCAGCAGTCCCCTCCGGGACAGCTGGGCTGAGACCTATCCCGGGGAGCTGTTTTTT
D: TRBD1
size: NA
J: TRBJ2-2
V: TRBV28

CDR3: CASSFGTSGGGTDTQYF
DNA: TGTGCCAGCAGCTTCGGGACTAGCGGGGGGGGCACAGATACGCAGTATTTT
D: TRBD2
size: NA
J: TRBJ2-3
V: TRBV13

CDR3: CASSQTLLASYNEQFF
DNA: TGTGCCAGCAGCCAAACCCTCCTGGCGTCCTACAATGAGCAGTTCTTC
D: NA
size: NA
J: TRBJ2-1
V: TRBV4-2

CDR3: CAWSPGTGADYGYTF
DNA: TGTGCCTGGAGCCCCGGGACAGGAGCCGACTATGGCTACACCTTC
D: TRBD1
size: NA
J: TRBJ1-2
V: TRBV30

CDR3: CASSPWDSQETQYF
DNA: TGTGCCAGCAGCCCGTGGGACAGCCAAGAGACCCAGTACTTC
D: TRBD1
size: NA
J: TRBJ2-5
V: TRBV7-9

CDR3: CASSEARGGYGYTF
DNA: TGTGCCAGCAGTGAAGCGCGGGGAGGATATGGCTACACCTTC
D: NA
size: NA
J: TRBJ1-2
V: TRBV6-1

CDR3: CASRMDGANSPLHF
DNA: TGCGCCAGCAGGATGGACGGTGCGAATTCACCCCTCCACTTT
D: NA
size: NA
J: TRBJ1-6
V: TRBV5-1

CDR3: CASSVDGVGNSPLHF
DNA: TGTGCCAGCAGTGTGGACGGGGTGGGCAATTCACCCCTCCACTTT
D: NA
size: few
J: TRBJ1-6
V: TRBV25-1

CDR3: CASSLSAFNYEQYF
DNA: TGTGCTAGCAGCTTAAGTGCGTTCAACTACGAGCAGTACTTC
D: NA
size: few
J: TRBJ2-7
V: TRBV7-7

CDR3: CASSPYDRASGYTF
DNA: TGCGCCAGCAGCCCCTATGACAGGGCGAGCGGCTACACCTTC
D: TRBD1
size: NA
J: TRBJ1-2
V: TRBV5-1

CDR3: CASSLGRSGNTIYF
DNA: TGTGCCAGCAGCCTTGGGCGCTCTGGAAACACCATATATTTT
D: NA
size: NA
J: TRBJ1-3
V: TRBV11-2

CDR3: CASSFRPGQGETQYF
DNA: TGTGCCAGCAGCTTCAGGCCCGGACAGGGTGAGACCCAGTACTTC
D: TRBD1
size: NA
J: TRBJ2-5
V: TRBV11-2

CDR3: CASSLPGLAGSEQFF
DNA: TGTGCCAGCAGCTTACCGGGACTAGCGGGATCTGAGCAGTTCTTC
D: TRBD2
size: NA
J: TRBJ2-1
V: TRBV7-9

CDR3: CASSLNSPRENQYF
DNA: TGTGCCAGCAGCTTAAACAGCCCAAGAGAAAACCAGTACTTC
D: NA
size: NA
J: TRBJ2-5
V: TRBV7-8

CDR3: CASSEGGRVDTQYF
DNA: TGTGCCAGCAGTGAGGGGGGGCGAGTAGATACGCAGTATTTT
D: NA
size: NA
J: TRBJ2-3
V: TRBV2

CDR3: CASSSLGGEGVQLFF
DNA: TGCGCCAGCAGCTCTCTAGGAGGGGAGGGAGTTCAACTGTTTTTT
D: NA
size: NA
J: TRBJ1-4
V: TRBV5-1

CDR3: CASSERDRGTANTEAFF
DNA: TGTGCCAGCAGTGAAAGGGACCGCGGGACAGCGAACACTGAAGCTTTCTTT
D: TRBD1
size: NA
J: TRBJ1-1
V: TRBV6-1

CDR3: CASSLARTSYEQYF
DNA: TGTGCCAGCAGCTTGGCTCGCACCTCCTACGAGCAGTACTTC
D: NA
size: NA
J: TRBJ2-7
V: TRBV7-9

CDR3: CASRRGTVTDTQYF
DNA: TGTGCCAGCAGACGCGGGACAGTCACAGATACGCAGTATTTT
D: NA
size: NA
J: TRBJ2-3
V: TRBV28

CDR3: CASSQGISNGYTF
DNA: TGTGCCAGCAGCCAGGGCATTTCCAATGGCTACACCTTC
D: NA
size: NA
J: TRBJ1-2
V: TRBV6-5

CDR3: CASSIRGQGDTEAFF
DNA: TGTGCCAGTAGTATAAGGGGACAGGGCGACACTGAAGCTTTCTTT
D: TRBD1
size: NA
J: TRBJ1-1
V: TRBV19